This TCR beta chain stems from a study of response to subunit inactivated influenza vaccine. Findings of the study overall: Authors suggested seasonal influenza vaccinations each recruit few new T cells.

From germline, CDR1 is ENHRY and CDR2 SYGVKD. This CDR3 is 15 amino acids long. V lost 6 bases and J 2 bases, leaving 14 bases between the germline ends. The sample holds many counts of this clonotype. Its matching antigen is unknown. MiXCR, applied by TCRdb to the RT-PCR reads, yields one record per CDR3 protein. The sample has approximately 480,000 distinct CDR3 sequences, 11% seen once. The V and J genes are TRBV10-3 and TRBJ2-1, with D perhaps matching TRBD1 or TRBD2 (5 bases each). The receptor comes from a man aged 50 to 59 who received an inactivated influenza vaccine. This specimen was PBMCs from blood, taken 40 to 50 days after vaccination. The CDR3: CAISRQVGPYNEQFF. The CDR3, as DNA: TGTGCCATCAGCCGGCAGGTGGGACCCTACAATGAGCAGTTCTTC.